These 22 T cell receptor beta chains were all obtained from the same sample, sequenced in a study of blood T cell repertoires in COVID-19. TCRdb's copy holds only in-frame clones and misses some; the assay was immunoSEQ multiplex PCR. The repertoire has 240,000 or so clones, around 90% of them found once; the top ten carry 0.87%. Sequenced: PBMCs or T cells enriched from blood (not recorded which). These receptors were obtained from a man between 50 and 59 years old who had been exposed to COVID-19.

The chain employs TRBV18 and TRBJ1-1; unclear D gene. The germline gives CDR1 KGHSH, CDR2 LQKENI. V lost 2 bases and J 0 bases, leaving 7 bases between the germline ends. CDR3 size: 14 residues. CDR3 sequence (DNA): TGTGCCAGCTCACCATACACCATGAACACTGAAGCTTTCTTT. Its translation: CASSPYTMNTEAFF.

The J gene is TRBJ2-1, the V gene TRBV28; TRBD1 matches 9 bases. The ends lost 5 bases at V and 3 bases at J; junction bases unmatched: 8. The germline gives CDR1 MDHEN, CDR2 SYDVKM. CDR3 length equals 16 residues. The CDR3 nucleotides are TGTGCCAGCAGTATCCCCGGGACAGGGATCTACAATGAGCAGTTCTTC. It translates to CASSIPGTGIYNEQFF.

The chain is built from TRBV5-6 and TRBJ1-2; D perhaps matches TRBD1 (6 bases). The V and J ends lost 4 bases and 4 bases respectively, with 14 bases between them. Germline assignment: CDR1 SGHDT and CDR2 YYEEEE. This CDR3 is 14 amino acids long. CDR3 sequence reads: CASSLTGTVYGYTF. The CDR3 bases are TGTGCCAGCAGCCTCACAGGGACCGTCTATGGCTACACCTTC.

The V gene is TRBV10-3, the J gene TRBJ1-1; tentative D call: TRBD1 (6 bases). The CDR3 covers 14 residues. Per the germline V gene, CDR1 is ENHRY and CDR2 is SYGVKD. The V gene lost 0 bases and the J gene lost 7 bases, with 12 bases spanning the gap. CDR3 in amino acids: CAISESQGLGEAFF. CDR3 DNA: TGTGCCATCAGTGAGTCTCAGGGGTTGGGTGAAGCTTTCTTT.

This chain uses TRBV3-1 (or the pseudogene TRBV3-2) with TRBJ2-7, with 7 bases lining up with TRBD1. CDR3 length: 16 residues. Germline CDR1 reads LGHDT; CDR2 reads YNNKEL (reference sequence). With 3 bases clipped from V and 2 bases from J, the junction kept 10 bases outside the gene matches. CDR3 in DNA: TGTGCCAGCAGCCAGAAACAGGGGCGCGGAACCTACGAGCAGTACTTC. Protein: CASSQKQGRGTYEQYF.

The chain employs TRBV2 and TRBJ2-6, with TRBD1 as a possible D gene (6 bases). This CDR3 contains 15 residues. Trimming stripped 6 bases from V and 0 bases from J, with 9 bases between. From germline, CDR1 is SNHLY and CDR2 FYNNEI. The CDR3 is CASRRTVSGANVLTF. In DNA, the CDR3 is TGTGCCAGCAGACGGACAGTCTCTGGGGCCAACGTCCTGACTTTC.

The chain uses TRBV9 and TRBJ2-2; possible D gene TRBD1, 6 bases. The ends were cut back, 0 bases at V and 6 bases at J, with 15 bases in the middle. CDR1 and CDR2 (germline): SGDLS, YYNGEE. The CDR3 has 16 residues. The DNA of the CDR3 is TGTGCCAGCAGCGTAGGTAGGGGGAGCATACCCGGGGAGCTGTTTTTT. Residues: CASSVGRGSIPGELFF. Full variable domain (rest looked up from reference TRBV9 and TRBJ2-2): DSGVTQTPKHLITATGQRVTLRCSPRSGDLSVYWYQQSLDQGLQFLIQYYNGEERAKGNILERFSAQQFPDLHSELNLSSLELGDSALYFCASSVGRGSIPGELFFGEGSRLTVL.

The CDR3 coding sequence is TGTGCCAGCAGCTCGGGGGGCTTTAACGAGCAGTACGTC. It codes for CASSSGGFNEQYV. The chain recombines TRBV11-3 with TRBJ2-7; perhaps TRBD2 as D (7 bases). CDR3 length equals 13 residues. Germline V lookup: CDR1 SGHNT, CDR2 YENEEA. The germline V and J ends were trimmed by 4 bases and 5 bases, with 12 bases remaining between them.

V usage is TRBV5-6 and J usage is TRBJ1-5; 8 bases map to TRBD1. Losses at the gene ends were 0 bases for V and 5 bases for J; bases not matched to a gene: 4. The CDR3 has 15 amino acids. Germline V lookup: CDR1 SGHDT, CDR2 YYEEEE. The CDR3 region is CASSLGTGIYQPQHF. The CDR3 DNA sequence: TGTGCCAGCAGCTTGGGGACAGGGATTTATCAGCCCCAGCATTTT.

This clone was counted a few times. The chain has TRBV28 and TRBJ2-5; D not certain. V lost 4 bases and J lost 5, with 11 bases in between. CDR1 and CDR2 from the germline V gene are MDHEN and SYDVKM. The CDR3 length is 13 residues. CDR3 nucleotide sequence: TGTGCCAGCAGTTATCAGTTGTGGGAGACCCAGTACTTC. Its protein is CASSYQLWETQYF.

J is TRBJ1-6 and V is TRBV6-5; possible D gene TRBD1, 5 bases. Trimming left V 5 bases short and J 4 bases short, with 12 bases between. Looked up from germline, CDR1 is MNHEY and CDR2 is SVGAGI. The CDR3 loop spans 15 amino acids. CDR3 residues: CASSRPTVYNSPLHF. DNA for the CDR3: TGTGCCAGCAGTCGTCCGACAGTGTATAATTCACCCCTCCACTTT.

This clone was seen just once. The V and J genes are TRBV19 and TRBJ1-2; 8 nucleotides match TRBD1. Germline CDR1 LNHDA, CDR2 SQIVND (reference sequence). V gave up 6 bases and J gave up 2 bases; unmatched junction bases: 8. The CDR3 is 15 residues long. The chain's CDR3 is CASRQTGASNYGYTF. The CDR3 coding sequence is TGTGCCAGTAGGCAGACAGGGGCATCCAACTATGGCTACACCTTC. Complete variable domain (other parts from reference TRBV19 and TRBJ1-2): DGGITQSPKYLFRKEGQNVTLSCEQNLNHDAMYWYRQDPGQGLRLIYYSQIVNDFQKGDIAEGYSVSREKKESFPLTVTSAQKNPTAFYLCASRQTGASNYGYTFGSGTRLTVV.

This chain connects TRBV7-2 to TRBJ2-1, with TRBD1 matching over 8 bases. V trimming: 5 bases; J trimming: 8 bases; junction bases outside the gene matches: 2. Per germline, CDR1 SGHTA and CDR2 FQGNSA. The CDR3 is 12 residues long. CDR3 DNA sequence: TGTGCCAGCAGCCCAGGGGGCGATGAGCAGTTCTTC. This sequence encodes CASSPGGDEQFF.

V is TRBV5-1 and J is TRBJ2-3; no firm D call. This CDR3 spans 13 amino acids. The V end lost 5 bases, the J end lost 0 bases, and 7 bases lay between the germline ends. Germline loops: CDR1 SGHRS, CDR2 YFSETQ. In DNA form, the CDR3 reads TGCGCCAGCAGTCGAACTAGCACAGATACGCAGTATTTT. Amino acids: CASSRTSTDTQYF.

A single count supports this clone. The chain combines TRBV13 with TRBJ2-5; 11 nucleotides match TRBD2. The V gene end was trimmed by 5 bases and the J gene end by 1 base; junction bases not matched to a gene: 6. Germline V CDR1 and CDR2: PRHDT, FYEKMQ (reference sequence). The CDR3 contains 16 residues. The CDR3 DNA is TGTGCCAGCAGCAGCCGACTAGCGGGGCCCCAAGAGACCCAGTACTTC. Its translation is CASSSRLAGPQETQYF. Filled out from reference TRBV13 and TRBJ2-5, the complete variable domain reads AAGVIQSPRHLIKEKRETATLKCYPIPRHDTVYWYQQGPGQDPQFLISFYEKMQSDKGSIPDRFSAQQFSDYHSELNMSSLELGDSALYFCASSSRLAGPQETQYFGPGTRLLVL.

The chain is built from TRBV9 and TRBJ2-5, with a possible D match to TRBD2 (6 bases). Germline-derived CDR1 and CDR2 are SGDLS and YYNGEE. The CDR3 runs 13 residues. The germline V and J ends were trimmed by 3 bases and 5 bases, with 11 bases remaining between them. CDR3 sequence (DNA): TGTGCCAGCAGCGGCGGGGTAAGGGAGACCCAGTACTTC. This translates into CASSGGVRETQYF.

This sequence joins TRBV7-9 and TRBJ2-3; the match to TRBD1 covers 8 bases. The CDR3 is 16 residues long. The V and J ends lost 2 bases and 0 bases, in that order; junction bases with no gene match: 4. Germline V gives CDR1 SEHNR, CDR2 FQNEAQ (reference sequence). CDR3 region: CASSLLWDRSTDTQYF. The CDR3 coding sequence is TGTGCCAGCAGCTTATTGTGGGACAGGAGCACAGATACGCAGTATTTT.

The rearrangement links TRBV5-1 to TRBJ2-3; TRBD2 might be the D (6 bases). V gave up 9 bases and J gave up 2 bases, with 16 bases separating them. The length of the CDR3 is 14 residues. Germline V CDR1 and CDR2: SGHRS, YFSETQ. The CDR3 region has the DNA TGCGCCACCACTGCTAGCGTCTACACAGATACGCAGTATTTT. Translating gives CATTASVYTDTQYF.

This chain joins TRBV6-6 and TRBJ1-5, with 7 bases lining up with TRBD1. Germline trimming cut 6 bases from V and 3 bases from J; bases unmatched to any gene: 8. This CDR3 contains 15 residues. CDR1 is MNHNY and CDR2 is SVGAGI in the germline V gene (reference sequence). The CDR3 nucleotides read TGTGCCAGCAGCACGAACAGGGGTAACAATCAGCCCCAGCATTTT. This gives the protein CASSTNRGNNQPQHF.

The chain's CDR3 is CASSQGTSGSTDFF. The CDR3, as DNA: TGCGCCAGCAGCCAGGGGACTAGCGGGAGTACGGATTTCTTC. This chain uses TRBV4-1 with TRBJ2-1, with 14 bases matching TRBD2. Germline values: CDR1 MGHRA, CDR2 YSYEKL. V lost 3 bases, J lost 16 bases, and 8 bases stayed unmatched. This CDR3 has 14 amino acids.

The CDR3 loop reads CASSLRRASGGSSTDTQYF. The CDR3 DNA follows: TGCGCCAGCAGCTTGAGGAGGGCTAGCGGGGGGTCAAGCACAGATACGCAGTATTTT. The V gene is TRBV5-1, the J gene TRBJ2-3, with 11 bases identical to TRBD2. Germline values: CDR1 SGHRS, CDR2 YFSETQ. V lost 1 base, J lost 0 bases, and 10 bases stayed unmatched. CDR3 size: 19 residues.

The chain uses TRBV24-1 and TRBJ1-5; D possibly corresponds to TRBD1 (6 bases). V lost 3 bases and J lost 1, with 12 bases in between. The CDR3 is made up of 16 amino acids. Germline values: CDR1 KGHDR, CDR2 SFDVKD. CDR3 sequence: CATSDAGTKSNQPQHF. The DNA for the CDR3 is TGTGCCACCAGTGATGCCGGGACAAAGAGCAATCAGCCCCAGCATTTT.